The following is a TCR beta chain sequence with its context. This specimen comes from a study of tumor and adjacent non-tumor tissue in lung cancer. Three rounds of nested PCR, following a modified ARM-PCR protocol, produced the TCRbeta library. MiXCR was run by TCRdb on the multiplex PCR reads, yielding one entry per CDR3 protein. The table lists approximately 110,000 distinct CDR3 sequences, approximately 71% of them singletons. CDR1 SGHDT and CDR2 YYEEEE come from the germline V gene. The CDR3 covers 16 residues. The V end lost 1 base, the J end lost 5 bases, and 18 bases lay between the germline ends. This sample's RNA came from whole unsorted tissue.

Material for sequencing was lung tumor tissue. The rearrangement joins TRBV5-6 to TRBJ2-5; no reliable D call. This TCR was recovered from a woman aged 55-70 years with non-small cell lung cancer. The CDR3 sequence is CASSLIGATSRETQYF. The CDR3 DNA sequence: TGTGCCAGCAGCTTGATAGGTGCGACCTCTCGGGAGACCCAGTACTTC.